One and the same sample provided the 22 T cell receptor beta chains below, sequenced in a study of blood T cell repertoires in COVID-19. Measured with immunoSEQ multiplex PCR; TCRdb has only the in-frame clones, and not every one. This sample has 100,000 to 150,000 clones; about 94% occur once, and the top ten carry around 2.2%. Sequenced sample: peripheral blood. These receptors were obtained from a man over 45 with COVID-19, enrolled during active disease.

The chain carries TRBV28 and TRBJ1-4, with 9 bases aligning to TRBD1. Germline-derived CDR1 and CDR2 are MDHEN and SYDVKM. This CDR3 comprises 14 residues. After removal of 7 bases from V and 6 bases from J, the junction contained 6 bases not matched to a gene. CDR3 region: CASTWGQGHEKLFF. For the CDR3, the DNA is TGTGCCAGCACCTGGGGACAGGGCCATGAAAAACTGTTTTTT.

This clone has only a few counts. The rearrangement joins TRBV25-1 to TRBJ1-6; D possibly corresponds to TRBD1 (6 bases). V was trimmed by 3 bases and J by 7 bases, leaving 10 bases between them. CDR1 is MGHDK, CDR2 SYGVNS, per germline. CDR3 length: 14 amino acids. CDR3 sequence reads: CASSDTGSNSPLHF. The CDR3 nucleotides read TGTGCCAGCAGTGATACAGGGAGCAATTCACCCCTCCACTTT. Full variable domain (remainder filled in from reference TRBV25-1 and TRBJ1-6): EADIYQTPRYLVIGTGKKITLECSQTMGHDKMYWYQQDPGMELHLIHYSYGVNSTEKGDLSSESTVSRIRTEHFPLTLESARPSHTSQYLCASSDTGSNSPLHFGNGTRLTVT.

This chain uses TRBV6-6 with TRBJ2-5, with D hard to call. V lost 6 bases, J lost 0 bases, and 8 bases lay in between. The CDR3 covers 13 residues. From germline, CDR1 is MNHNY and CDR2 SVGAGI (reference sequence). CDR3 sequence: CASRLPHQETQYF. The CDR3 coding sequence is TGTGCCAGCAGACTACCCCACCAAGAGACCCAGTACTTC.

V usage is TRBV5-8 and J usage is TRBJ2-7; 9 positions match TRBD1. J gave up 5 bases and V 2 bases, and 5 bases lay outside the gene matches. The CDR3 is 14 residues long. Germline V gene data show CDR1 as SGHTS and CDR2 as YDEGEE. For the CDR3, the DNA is TGTGCCAGCAGCTTCGGGACAGGGACCCACGAGCAGTACTTC. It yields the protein CASSFGTGTHEQYF.

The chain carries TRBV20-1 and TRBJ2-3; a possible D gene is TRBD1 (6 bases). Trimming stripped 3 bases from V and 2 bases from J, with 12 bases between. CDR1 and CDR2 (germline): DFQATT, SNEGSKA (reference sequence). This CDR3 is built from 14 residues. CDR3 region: CSASNRVATDTQYF. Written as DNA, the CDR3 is TGCAGTGCTAGTAACAGGGTGGCCACAGATACGCAGTATTTT.

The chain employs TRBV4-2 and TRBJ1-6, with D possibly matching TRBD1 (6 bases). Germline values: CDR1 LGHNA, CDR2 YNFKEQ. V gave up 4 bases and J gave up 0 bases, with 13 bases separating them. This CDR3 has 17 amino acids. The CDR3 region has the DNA TGTGCCAGCAGCCCAGACAGGAGGAGCTCCTATAATTCACCCCTCCACTTT. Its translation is CASSPDRRSSYNSPLHF.

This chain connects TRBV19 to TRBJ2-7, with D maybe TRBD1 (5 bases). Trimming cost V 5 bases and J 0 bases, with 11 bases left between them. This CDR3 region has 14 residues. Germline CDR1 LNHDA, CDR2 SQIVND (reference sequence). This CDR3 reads CASSARQSSYEQYF. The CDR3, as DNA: TGTGCCAGTAGTGCCCGACAGAGCTCCTACGAGCAGTACTTC.

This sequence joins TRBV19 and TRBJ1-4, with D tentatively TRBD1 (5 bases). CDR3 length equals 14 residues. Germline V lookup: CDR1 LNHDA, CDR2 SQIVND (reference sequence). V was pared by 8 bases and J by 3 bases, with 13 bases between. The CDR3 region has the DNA TGTGCCAGTGCCCAGGGTTGGGCTAATGAAAAACTGTTTTTT. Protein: CASAQGWANEKLFF. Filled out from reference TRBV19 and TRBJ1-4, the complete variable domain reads DGGITQSPKYLFRKEGQNVTLSCEQNLNHDAMYWYRQDPGQGLRLIYYSQIVNDFQKGDIAEGYSVSREKKESFPLTVTSAQKNPTAFYLCASAQGWANEKLFFGSGTQLSVL.

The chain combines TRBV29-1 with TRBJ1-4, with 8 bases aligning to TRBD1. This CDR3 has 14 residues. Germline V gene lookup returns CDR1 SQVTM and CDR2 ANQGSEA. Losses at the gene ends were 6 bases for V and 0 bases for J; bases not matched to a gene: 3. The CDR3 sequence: CSVGTGTTNEKLFF. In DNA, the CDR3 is TGCAGCGTCGGGACAGGTACAACTAATGAAAAACTGTTTTTT.

The chain's CDR3 is CASRYGTVSPGGYTF. DNA of the CDR3: TGTGCCAGCAGGTACGGGACAGTCTCCCCGGGTGGCTACACCTTC. The chain employs TRBV6-6 and TRBJ1-2; 7 bases align to TRBD1. V was pared by 6 bases and J by 7 bases, with 14 bases of the junction left unmatched. CDR3 length equals 15 residues. Germline V gives CDR1 MNHNY, CDR2 SVGAGI (reference sequence).

In DNA, the CDR3 is TGTGCCTGGAGCTCCGGGTTAGCCAAAAACATTCAGTACTTC. Amino acid sequence: CAWSSGLAKNIQYF. The chain has TRBV30 and TRBJ2-4; D is undetermined. CDR3 length: 14 amino acids. CDR1 and CDR2 (germline): GTSNPN, SVGIG (reference sequence). V dropped 3 bases and J dropped 0 bases, with 9 bases sitting between them.

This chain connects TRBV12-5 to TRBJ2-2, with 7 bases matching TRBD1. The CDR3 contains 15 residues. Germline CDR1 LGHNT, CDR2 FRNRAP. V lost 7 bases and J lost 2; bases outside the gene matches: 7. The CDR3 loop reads CASALQGTNTGELFF. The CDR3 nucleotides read TGTGCTAGTGCCTTACAGGGGACAAACACCGGGGAGCTGTTTTTT. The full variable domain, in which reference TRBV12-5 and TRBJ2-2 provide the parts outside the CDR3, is DARVTQTPRHKVTEMGQEVTMRCQPILGHNTVFWYRQTMMQGLELLAYFRNRAPLDDSGMPKDRFSAEMPDATLATLKIQPSEPRDSAVYFCASALQGTNTGELFFGEGSRLTVL.

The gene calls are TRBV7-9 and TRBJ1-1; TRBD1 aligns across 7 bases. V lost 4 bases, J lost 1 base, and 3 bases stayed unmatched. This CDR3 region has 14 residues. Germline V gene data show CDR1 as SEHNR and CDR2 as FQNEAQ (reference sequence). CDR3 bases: TGTGCCAGCAGCTCCCAGGGGGGGAACACTGAAGCTTTCTTT. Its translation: CASSSQGGNTEAFF.

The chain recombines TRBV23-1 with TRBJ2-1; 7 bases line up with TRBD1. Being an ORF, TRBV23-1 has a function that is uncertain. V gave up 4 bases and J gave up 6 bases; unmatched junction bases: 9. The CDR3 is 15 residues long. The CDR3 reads CASSRWTGQGNEQFF. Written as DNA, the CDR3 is TGCGCCAGCAGTCGATGGACAGGCCAAGGCAATGAGCAGTTCTTC.

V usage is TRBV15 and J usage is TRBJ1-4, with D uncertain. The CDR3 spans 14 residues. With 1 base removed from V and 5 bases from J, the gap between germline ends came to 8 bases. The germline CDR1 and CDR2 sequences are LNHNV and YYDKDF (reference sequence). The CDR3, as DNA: TGTGCCACCAGCAGAGTTTGGCAGAATGAAAAACTGTTTTTT. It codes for CATSRVWQNEKLFF.

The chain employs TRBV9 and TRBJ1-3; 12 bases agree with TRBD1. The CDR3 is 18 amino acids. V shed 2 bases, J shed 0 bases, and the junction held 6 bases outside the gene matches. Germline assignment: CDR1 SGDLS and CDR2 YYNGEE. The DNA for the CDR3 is TGTGCCAGCAGCGTCGGGACAGGGGGCGCCGACTCTGGAAACACCATATATTTT. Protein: CASSVGTGGADSGNTIYF.

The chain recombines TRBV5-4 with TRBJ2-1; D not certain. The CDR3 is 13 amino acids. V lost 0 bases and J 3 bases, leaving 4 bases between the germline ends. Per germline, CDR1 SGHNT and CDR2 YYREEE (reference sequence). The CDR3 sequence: CASSLDYYNEQFF. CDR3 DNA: TGTGCCAGCAGCTTGGACTACTACAATGAGCAGTTCTTC.

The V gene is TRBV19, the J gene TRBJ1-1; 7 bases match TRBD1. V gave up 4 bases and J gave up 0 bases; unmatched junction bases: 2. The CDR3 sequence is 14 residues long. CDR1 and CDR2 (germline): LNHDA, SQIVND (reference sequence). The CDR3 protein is CASSTTGVNTEAFF. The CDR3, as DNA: TGTGCCAGTAGTACAACAGGGGTGAACACTGAAGCTTTCTTT.

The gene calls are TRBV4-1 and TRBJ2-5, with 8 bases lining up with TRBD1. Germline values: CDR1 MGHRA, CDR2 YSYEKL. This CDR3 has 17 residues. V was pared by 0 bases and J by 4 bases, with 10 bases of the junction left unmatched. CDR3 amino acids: CASSQDSETGESETQYF. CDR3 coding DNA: TGCGCCAGCAGCCAAGATAGCGAGACAGGGGAGTCAGAGACCCAGTACTTC.

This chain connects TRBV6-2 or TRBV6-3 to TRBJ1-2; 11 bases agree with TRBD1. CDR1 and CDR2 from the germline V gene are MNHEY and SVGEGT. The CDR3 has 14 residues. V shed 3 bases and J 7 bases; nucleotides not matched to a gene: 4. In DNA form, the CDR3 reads TGTGCCAGCAGTTATGGACAGGGGGCACTTGGCTACACCTTC. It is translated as CASSYGQGALGYTF.

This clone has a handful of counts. As DNA, the CDR3 is TGTGCCAGCAGTTACTCTCGAGGGCAGGGGGACGAGCAGTACTTC. Translation: CASSYSRGQGDEQYF. The chain uses TRBV6-2 or TRBV6-3 and TRBJ2-7; 7 positions match TRBD1. Germline lookup yields CDR1 MNHEY and CDR2 SVGEGT. CDR3 length equals 15 residues. The junction had 7 bases not matched to a gene; V was cut back by 0 bases and J by 5 bases.

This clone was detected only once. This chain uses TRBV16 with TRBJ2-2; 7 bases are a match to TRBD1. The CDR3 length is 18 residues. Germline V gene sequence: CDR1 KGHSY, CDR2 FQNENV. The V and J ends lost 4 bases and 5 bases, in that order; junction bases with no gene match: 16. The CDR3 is CASSPQILTGSGTGELFF. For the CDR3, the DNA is TGTGCCAGCAGCCCGCAAATCCTGACAGGGTCTGGAACCGGGGAGCTGTTTTTT.